The 8 T cell receptor beta chains below come from one sample, sequenced in a study of blood T cell repertoires in COVID-19. Produced via immunoSEQ multiplex PCR; TCRdb's table is partial and in-frame only. Of roughly 130,000 clones in the sample, roughly nine tenths were seen once. Sequencing was performed on peripheral blood. Receptors originate from a man in his 60s with COVID-19, enrolled during active disease.

This chain connects TRBV28 to TRBJ2-1; the match to TRBD1 covers 9 bases. With V trimmed by 0 bases and J by 6 bases, 3 bases remained unmatched. The CDR3 runs to 15 residues. Germline lookup yields CDR1 MDHEN and CDR2 SYDVKM. The CDR3 loop reads CASSLWTGGINEQFF. DNA for the CDR3: TGTGCCAGCAGTTTATGGACAGGGGGTATCAATGAGCAGTTCTTC.

The V call is TRBV19, the J call TRBJ1-5; D gene ambiguous. The germline V gene has CDR1 LNHDA and CDR2 SQIVND (reference sequence). The CDR3 loop spans 15 amino acids. V was shortened by 5 bases and J by 5 bases, with 16 bases between the two germline ends. The CDR3 bases are TGTGCCAGTAGTCCCACAGCGGTAGGTCATCAGCCCCAGCATTTT. It yields the protein CASSPTAVGHQPQHF.

V gene TRBV25-1 combines with J gene TRBJ1-4; D is uncertain. The CDR3 length is 16 residues. Trimming pared 1 base from V and 0 bases from J, leaving 9 bases between. CDR1 and CDR2 from the germline V gene are MGHDK and SYGVNS. The CDR3 loop is CASSESGSATNEKLFF. CDR3 coding DNA: TGTGCCAGCAGTGAATCGGGGTCTGCAACTAATGAAAAACTGTTTTTT.

V usage is TRBV27 and J usage is TRBJ2-2, with 10 bases aligning to TRBD2. V gave up 5 bases and J gave up 4 bases; unmatched junction bases: 7. The CDR3 sequence is 16 residues long. Germline CDR1 and CDR2: MNHEY and SMNVEV (reference sequence). The chain's CDR3 is CASSGTSVAGTGELFF. CDR3 coding DNA: TGTGCCAGCAGTGGGACTAGCGTAGCGGGCACCGGGGAGCTGTTTTTT.

This chain joins TRBV21-1 and TRBJ2-1; the table's D call TRBD2 went unverified against the DNA. TRBV21-1 is a pseudogene. This CDR3 has 21 amino acids. The CDR3 here is CASSRSGTSFWALGGNNEQFF. In DNA form, the CDR3 reads TGTGCCAGCAGCAGAAGCGGGACTAGCTTCTGGGCCCTAGGCGGGAACAATGAGCAGTTCTTC.

This clone was seen just once. The chain links TRBV4-1 to TRBJ2-1, with TRBD2 as a possible D gene (5 bases). The germline V gene encodes CDR1 MGHRA and CDR2 YSYEKL. CDR3 length equals 17 residues. Trimming stripped 3 bases from V and 0 bases from J, with 15 bases between. CDR3 nucleotide sequence: TGCGCCAGCAGCCATCCCTTGAGCGGAAGCTCCTACAATGAGCAGTTCTTC. Amino acid sequence: CASSHPLSGSSYNEQFF.

The chain has TRBV7-9 and TRBJ2-5, with D possibly matching TRBD2 (6 bases). V was cut by 3 bases and J by 0 bases, with 14 bases left in between. CDR1 and CDR2 from the germline V gene are SEHNR and FQNEAQ (reference sequence). This CDR3 region has 16 residues. The CDR3 protein is CASSLKGLQYQETQYF. The CDR3 bases are TGTGCCAGCAGCTTGAAGGGACTCCAGTACCAAGAGACCCAGTACTTC.

The rearrangement joins TRBV7-3 to TRBJ2-2; 10 positions match TRBD2. J lost 7 bases, V lost 5 bases, and 7 bases had no gene match. This CDR3 region has 15 residues. Germline lookup yields CDR1 SGHTA and CDR2 FQGTGA. The chain's CDR3 is CASSSLAGEGGELFF. The CDR3 nucleotides read TGTGCCAGCAGCAGCCTAGCGGGAGAGGGCGGGGAGCTGTTTTTT.